A selection of T cell receptor beta chains follows, all from one sample in a study of radiation and T cells in renal cell carcinoma. Data came from immunoSEQ multiplex PCR; TCRdb stores just in-frame clones and leaves some out. This repertoire shows 130,000 or so clones, roughly 80% found once; its top ten account for around 21%. The material was blood, obtained from a patient whose treatment included radiotherapy and nephrectomy. Every receptor here comes from a woman between 50 and 59 years old with renal cell carcinoma. CDR3s leave out the opening cysteine and the closing phenylalanine or tryptophan. Each record gives: V gene, CDR3 protein.

V: TRBV5-1; CDR3: ASSSRQGGLSSYEQY
V: TRBV9; CDR3: ASSAEDSLYEQY
V: TRBV10-1; CDR3: ASSESYVNEQF
V: TRBV9; CDR3: ASSVGGSTEAF
V: TRBV25-1; CDR3: ASSVTSILSGEQY
V: TRBV5-1; CDR3: ASSLADRAAGELF
V: TRBV6-1; CDR3: ASSELALGMRETQY
V: TRBV27; CDR3: ASSFLGPTYEQY
V: TRBV20-1; CDR3: SALGQPQH
V: TRBV7-8; CDR3: ASSPMTLNTGELF
V: TRBV5-4; CDR3: ASSLEVYGYT